One sample yielded the 9 T cell receptor beta chains listed below, sequenced in a study of a mutant IDH1 vaccine in newly diagnosed glioma. Time point described: week 23, last vaccination. Vaccinated patients received 300 ug of mutant IDH1 20-mer peptide per dose, with topical imiquimod. Which antigens these TCRs recognize remains unknown. Profiling relied on immunoSEQ multiplex PCR, and the TCRdb table lists in-frame clones only, not all of them. The sample has around 39,000 clones, about 81% seen once. This material consisted of PBMCs, taken from a glioma patient whose treatment included an IDH1 peptide vaccine. The receptors originated from a woman between 18 and 30 years old with glioma. Some clones in this sample may be carry-over from other donors' samples.

The sample holds a few counts of this clone. This chain links TRBV29-1 with TRBJ1-2; no reliable D call. This CDR3 has 15 residues. V was pared by 6 bases and J by 4 bases, with 21 bases between. The V gene's germline CDR1 is SQVTM and CDR2 ANQGSEA. The CDR3 DNA sequence: TGCAGCGTGCGGACGTCCAAAGGCGTGGTCTATGGCTACACCTTC. Translating it yields CSVRTSKGVVYGYTF.

V and J are TRBV9 and TRBJ2-7; D may be TRBD1 (6 bases). Trimming took off 2 bases at V and 2 bases at J, with 8 bases between the two ends. Germline V gives CDR1 SGDLS, CDR2 YYNGEE. This CDR3 is 13 amino acids long. Here the CDR3 DNA reads TGTGCCAGCAGCGTCGGGACAACCTACGAGCAGTACTTC. Protein: CASSVGTTYEQYF.

This clone was seen a single time. J is TRBJ1-2 and V is TRBV19; 7 nucleotides match TRBD1. Germline CDR1 reads LNHDA; CDR2 reads SQIVND (reference sequence). The trim removed 4 bases at V and 4 bases at J, leaving 6 bases unmatched. The CDR3 sequence is 14 residues long. The CDR3 sequence: CASSRVGDSYGYTF. The DNA of the CDR3 is TGTGCCAGTAGTAGGGTGGGGGACAGCTATGGCTACACCTTC.

This clone was counted a few times. The rearrangement links TRBV6-5 to TRBJ1-1; D gene ambiguous. V was pared by 5 bases and J by 11 bases, with 15 bases between. The CDR3 is made up of 12 amino acids. CDR1 is MNHEY and CDR2 is SVGAGI in the germline V gene. The CDR3 coding sequence is TGTGCCAGCAGTACATCCGACAATCCCGCTTTCTTT. Translating gives CASSTSDNPAFF.

DNA of the CDR3: TGCGCCAGCAGTGATTTCTCAGGGGCCACTGAAGCTTTCTTT. This encodes CASSDFSGATEAFF. This chain connects TRBV10-2 to TRBJ1-1; tentatively, D is TRBD1 (6 bases). Between the trimmed V and J ends, which lost 3 bases and 4 bases, there was a span of 12 bases. The CDR3 extends over 14 amino acids. Germline V gene sequence: CDR1 WSHSY, CDR2 SAAADI.

This clone has only a few counts. The chain carries TRBV12-5 and TRBJ1-5; TRBD1 might be the D (5 bases). Deletions cut 6 bases from V and 7 bases from J, with 13 bases between. Germline V gene data show CDR1 as LGHNT and CDR2 as FRNRAP. The CDR3 contains 13 residues. The CDR3 nucleotides read TGTGCTAGTGGGGCGCAGGGTGGCCAGCCCCAGCATTTT. Translated: CASGAQGGQPQHF. Variable domain in full (rest from reference TRBV12-5 and TRBJ1-5): DARVTQTPRHKVTEMGQEVTMRCQPILGHNTVFWYRQTMMQGLELLAYFRNRAPLDDSGMPKDRFSAEMPDATLATLKIQPSEPRDSAVYFCASGAQGGQPQHFGDGTRLSIL.

The chain has TRBV7-6 and TRBJ1-2; D gene unclear. Per the germline V gene, CDR1 is SGHVS and CDR2 is FNYEAQ. The ends were cut back, 1 base at V and 4 bases at J, with 10 bases in the middle. The CDR3 runs to 14 residues. This CDR3 is CASSLEGRGYGYTF. In DNA, the CDR3 is TGTGCCAGCAGCTTAGAAGGACGGGGCTATGGCTACACCTTC.

This clone appeared once. This rearrangement joins TRBV5-6 to TRBJ2-5; 10 bases map to TRBD1. The CDR3 totals 15 residues. J gave up 2 bases and V 5 bases, and 6 bases lay outside the gene matches. Germline V lookup: CDR1 SGHDT, CDR2 YYEEEE. The CDR3 sequence: CASRGPGQGQETQYF. In nucleotides, the CDR3 is TGTGCCAGCAGGGGACCGGGACAGGGGCAAGAGACCCAGTACTTC.

CDR3 loop: CASSPGYAGYYEQYF. The CDR3 coding sequence is TGTGCCAGCTCACCAGGTTATGCGGGGTACTACGAGCAGTACTTC. This chain links TRBV18 with TRBJ2-7; D possibly corresponds to TRBD2 (6 bases). The CDR3 has 15 amino acids. Trimming cost V 2 bases and J 3 bases, with 14 bases left between them. Germline V gene sequence: CDR1 KGHSH, CDR2 LQKENI.